Presented here are 18 T cell receptor beta chains from one specimen sequenced in a study of memory CD4+ T cells and cytomegalovirus serostatus. TCRdb's table, derived via immunoSEQ multiplex PCR, lists solely in-frame clones and lacks some. The sample has roughly 76,000 clones; roughly 78% are singletons. Single viable CD3+CD4+CD8-CD45RO+ cells were sorted as the memory CD4+ T cells. Input material: memory CD4+ T cells from blood. Receptors were obtained from an adult in good health and CMV-seropositive.

Only a few counts were recorded for this clone. The gene calls are TRBV7-2 and TRBJ2-3; 9 bases are shared with TRBD1. The CDR3 consists of 14 residues. Unmatched junction bases numbered 6, after V lost 5 bases and J lost 6 bases. Germline lookup yields CDR1 SGHTA and CDR2 FQGNSA. CDR3 sequence (DNA): TGTGCCAGCAGCGCCCCGACAGGGGGGGATACGCAGTATTTT. It codes for CASSAPTGGDTQYF.

V and J are TRBV19 and TRBJ1-3; D remains unclear. Germline loops: CDR1 LNHDA, CDR2 SQIVND (reference sequence). V was clipped by 4 bases and J by 0 bases, with 1 base between them. This CDR3 is built from 12 residues. The CDR3 loop is CASSNSGNTIYF. DNA for the CDR3: TGTGCCAGTAGTAACTCTGGAAACACCATATATTTT.

This chain links TRBV4-3 with TRBJ2-6; D is ambiguous. CDR3 size: 16 residues. V shed 4 bases and J shed 1 base, with 11 bases lying between them. Germline CDR1 reads LGHNA; CDR2 reads YSLEER. CDR3: CASSRDGRSGANVLTF. The DNA of the CDR3 is TGCGCCAGCAGCCGCGACGGAAGATCTGGGGCCAACGTCCTGACTTTC.

This clone appeared once. The genes are TRBV30 and TRBJ2-1; D may be TRBD1 (5 bases). The germline gives CDR1 GTSNPN, CDR2 SVGIG (reference sequence). Trimming removed 6 bases from V and 1 base from J, with 13 bases in between. This CDR3 comprises 14 residues. In nucleotides, the CDR3 is TGTGCCTGCCGCCAGGGTGTATCCTACAATGAGCAGTTCTTC. The encoded protein is CACRQGVSYNEQFF. Full variable domain (remainder filled in from reference TRBV30 and TRBJ2-1): SQTIHQWPATLVQPVGSPLSLECTVEGTSNPNLYWYRQAAGRGLQLLFYSVGIGQISSEVPQNLSASRPQDRQFILSSKKLLLSDSGFYLCACRQGVSYNEQFFGPGTRLTVL.

Only a few counts were recorded for this clone. This chain joins TRBV19 and TRBJ1-2; D remains unclear. CDR3 length: 13 amino acids. The V end was cut by 2 bases, the J end by 6 bases, with 10 bases between. Germline V gene lookup returns CDR1 LNHDA and CDR2 SQIVND (reference sequence). CDR3 nucleotides: TGTGCCAGTAGTATACGGAGACTGGATGGCTACACCTTC. It specifies CASSIRRLDGYTF.

This chain connects TRBV13 to TRBJ2-2; unclear D gene. This CDR3 has 15 amino acids. CDR1 PRHDT and CDR2 FYEKMQ come from the germline V gene (reference sequence). V lost 5 bases and J 2 bases, leaving 12 bases between the germline ends. This chain's CDR3 is CASSRTATNTGELFF. The DNA for the CDR3 is TGTGCCAGCAGCCGGACGGCGACAAACACCGGGGAGCTGTTTTTT.

The V and J genes are TRBV25-1 and TRBJ2-1; 9 bases agree with TRBD2. The CDR3 spans 15 residues. V gave up 4 bases and J gave up 5 bases; unmatched junction bases: 6. Germline assignment: CDR1 MGHDK and CDR2 SYGVNS. CDR3 bases: TGTGCCAGCAGTGGGACCTTAGCGGGAGACAATGAGCAGTTCTTC. Its protein is CASSGTLAGDNEQFF.

The chain links TRBV10-1 to TRBJ2-3; 10 bases align to TRBD2. V trimming: 2 bases; J trimming: 8 bases; junction bases outside the gene matches: 10. Germline CDR1 and CDR2: WNHNN and SYGVQD (reference sequence). This CDR3 region has 16 residues. The CDR3 region is CASSEADLAGEVTQYF. CDR3 nucleotides: TGCGCCAGCAGTGAGGCTGACCTAGCGGGAGAGGTTACGCAGTATTTT.

V is TRBV18 and J is TRBJ2-7, with 8 bases matching TRBD1. This CDR3 has 14 amino acids. The germline gives CDR1 KGHSH, CDR2 LQKENI. Trimming took 6 bases from V and 3 from J; bases not matched to a gene: 7. For the CDR3, the DNA is TGTGCCAGCTCGCGTGGGACAGGAAACTACGAGCAGTACTTC. Residues: CASSRGTGNYEQYF.

The chain's CDR3 is CASTLVPPGTGAYEQYF. The CDR3 region has the DNA TGTGCCAGCACCCTAGTACCCCCAGGGACAGGGGCCTACGAGCAGTACTTC. The rearrangement links TRBV28 to TRBJ2-7, with 10 bases matching TRBD1. The V gene end was trimmed by 7 bases and the J gene end by 2 bases; junction bases not matched to a gene: 14. Germline assignment: CDR1 MDHEN and CDR2 SYDVKM. The CDR3 sequence is 17 residues long.

The sample holds one count of this clone. V is TRBV11-2 and J is TRBJ2-3; 12 positions match TRBD1. The CDR3 loop spans 18 amino acids. The trim removed 3 bases at V and 4 bases at J, leaving 11 bases unmatched. The germline gives CDR1 SGHAT, CDR2 FQNNGV. This CDR3 reads CASSFTGTGGGVADTQYF. Written as DNA, the CDR3 is TGTGCCAGCAGCTTTACCGGGACAGGGGGCGGGGTGGCAGATACGCAGTATTTT. Using reference TRBV11-2 and TRBJ2-3 for the parts outside the CDR3, the full variable domain is EAGVAQSPRYKIIEKRQSVAFWCNPISGHATLYWYQQILGQGPKLLIQFQNNGVVDDSQLPKDRFSAERLKGVDSTLKIQPAKLEDSAVYLCASSFTGTGGGVADTQYFGPGTRLTVL.

The chain joins TRBV18 to TRBJ2-5; D call uncertain. This CDR3 has 13 amino acids. Germline loops: CDR1 KGHSH, CDR2 LQKENI. Trimming removed 4 bases at V and 3 bases at J, with 9 bases between. The CDR3 reads CASSQGTEETQYF. Here the CDR3 DNA reads TGTGCCAGCTCACAAGGAACCGAAGAGACCCAGTACTTC.

The sample holds a few counts of this clone. The CDR3, as DNA: TGTGCCAGCAGTGCGGACTGGGAGGGGCAGTACTTC. Its translation: CASSADWEGQYF. The rearrangement joins TRBV6-1 to TRBJ2-7; the match to TRBD2 covers 7 bases. The germline gives CDR1 MNHNS, CDR2 SASEGT. V trimming: 4 bases; J trimming: 9 bases; junction bases outside the gene matches: 6. This CDR3 is 12 amino acids long.

The chain joins TRBV30 to TRBJ1-2; maybe TRBD1 (5 bases). Germline CDR1 and CDR2: GTSNPN and SVGIG (reference sequence). V lost 3 bases and J lost 8, with 13 bases in between. This CDR3 has 12 residues. DNA of the CDR3: TGTGCCTGGAGAGGGGATGCCGCGGGCTACACCTTC. It translates to CAWRGDAAGYTF.

The rearrangement uses TRBV29-1 and TRBJ1-1, with D perhaps matching TRBD1 (5 bases). Trimming left V 6 bases short and J 3 bases short, with 23 bases between. Germline lookup yields CDR1 SQVTM and CDR2 ANQGSEA. CDR3 size: 16 residues. CDR3 bases: TGCAGCGTCCTGGCGCACGGGGGTCTAAGGGACACTGAAGCTTTCTTT. This gives the protein CSVLAHGGLRDTEAFF.

The chain joins TRBV5-5 to TRBJ2-1; 7 bases map to TRBD1. CDR1 is SGHKS and CDR2 is YYEKEE in the germline V gene (reference sequence). The CDR3 spans 15 residues. V was pared by 0 bases and J by 4 bases, with 4 bases of the junction left unmatched. In DNA form, the CDR3 reads TGTGCCAGCAGCTTGGACCCAGGGGGATACAATGAGCAGTTCTTC. It specifies CASSLDPGGYNEQFF.

The rearrangement joins TRBV19 to TRBJ2-3, with D tentatively TRBD1 or TRBD2 (6 bases each). Germline CDR1 and CDR2: LNHDA and SQIVND (reference sequence). V was pared by 0 bases and J by 3 bases, with 10 bases between. This CDR3 contains 15 residues. For the CDR3, the DNA is TGTGCCAGTAGTATAGACCAGGGGAGGACAGATACGCAGTATTTT. This codes for CASSIDQGRTDTQYF.

The chain uses TRBV6-6 and TRBJ2-5, with TRBD2 matching over 10 bases. V shed 8 bases and J 2 bases; nucleotides not matched to a gene: 11. The CDR3 length is 16 residues. CDR1 and CDR2 (germline): MNHNY, SVGAGI (reference sequence). The CDR3 spells CASRQTSGILQETQYF. Here the CDR3 DNA reads TGTGCCAGCCGACAAACTAGCGGGATTCTACAAGAGACCCAGTACTTC.